This T cell receptor beta chain was recorded in a study of cytomegalovirus exposure and HLA in healthy donors. Whole-study context: In an earlier analysis, around 100 million unique TCR beta sequences were found from about 179 million T cells.

This clone has a single count. The antigen is unknown. Study-level results: Prior analysis indicated that the majority of TCR beta V segments exhibited productivity approximately 90% or approximately 30% of the time. In terms of immune exposure information, only CMV serostatus was available.

With 3 bases clipped from V and 2 bases from J, the junction kept 17 bases outside the gene matches. Per the germline V gene, CDR1 is ENHRY and CDR2 is SYGVKD. The CDR3 consists of 19 residues. Use of 60 Vbeta and 13 Jbeta primers characterized the PCR. Profiled with immunoSEQ multiplex PCR; TCRdb holds only in-frame clones, not every one. The table lists more than 95,000 clones, 65% to 85% of them singletons. Specimen: PBMCs. The chain is built from TRBV10-3 and TRBJ2-3; 7 nucleotides align to TRBD1. This clonotype originated in a man between 18 and 35 years old in good health and CMV-seropositive. This CDR3 reads CAISDRRTGRSPHTDTQYF. DNA for the CDR3: TGTGCCATCAGTGACCGACGGACAGGCCGTTCCCCCCACACAGATACGCAGTATTTT.